Listed below are T cell receptor beta chains from one sample, sequenced in a study of radiotherapy plus CTLA-4 blockade in lung cancer. Method: immunoSEQ multiplex PCR; TCRdb's copy keeps in-frame clones and lacks some. The repertoire has some 70,000 clones, roughly 85% of them found once; the top ten carry roughly 10%. Sequencing was performed on peripheral blood, taken from a patient treated with radiotherapy plus ipilimumab. The receptors here all came from a human donor with non-small cell lung cancer who had a complete response to radiotherapy plus ipilimumab. CDR3s include the opening cysteine and the closing phenylalanine or tryptophan. Part of the rows lack a size; the others show once, few, many or a class for expanded clones.

v_call	j_call	clone_size	cdr3_aa
TRBV7-9	TRBJ2-2	few	CASNEPKRDTGELFF
TRBV7-2	TRBJ1-1	few	CASSLGQGTEAFF
TRBV7-6	TRBJ2-1	-	CASSAGTGDYNEQFF
TRBV18	TRBJ1-5	few	CASSPQPYSNQPQHF
TRBV30	TRBJ1-2	-	CAWSRSGNYGYTF
TRBV21-1	TRBJ1-5	-	CASSPSGQPQHF
TRBV7-2	TRBJ1-2	few	CASSLARKGHGYTF
TRBV5-1	TRBJ2-1	-	CASSTRGSDEQFF
TRBV9	TRBJ2-3	few	CASSVAVAGSRDTQYF
TRBV7-6	TRBJ2-5	-	CASSLVGTQGETQYF
TRBV5-6	TRBJ1-4	once	CASSFTGGVTNEKLFF
TRBV7-2	TRBJ1-2	-	CASSFPPGVDYGYTF
TRBV7-2	TRBJ1-5	-	CASSLGGEVKPQHF
TRBV15	TRBJ2-6	-	CATSDTVSSGDNVLTF
TRBV5-3	TRBJ1-2	-	CARSGRRDRGKGCYTF
TRBV7-2	TRBJ2-2	-	CASSLVGVVNTGELFF
TRBV7-2	TRBJ2-2	-	CASTPPGTGELFF
TRBV4-1	TRBJ1-5	-	CASSQGWMMGRGNQPQHF
TRBV6-6	TRBJ2-3	-	CASYRDGRSTDTQYF
TRBV5-4	TRBJ1-1	-	CASSLGSPFRTEAFF
TRBV28	TRBJ2-7	-	CASSFRPYEQYF
TRBV7-9	TRBJ1-2	-	CASSLVAGGVGYTF
TRBV7-9	TRBJ2-2	once	CASSFQQGSTGELFF
TRBV10-3	TRBJ1-1	-	CAISLQGMNTEAFF
TRBV5-1	TRBJ1-3	-	CASRDTGSGNTIYF
TRBV11-3	TRBJ2-3	-	CASSSRNRGVTDTQYF
TRBV4-3	TRBJ2-2	-	CASSQDSGTANTGELFF
TRBV2	TRBJ1-6	-	CASSGPGPLHF
TRBV4-2	TRBJ2-7	-	CASSQGDIYEQYF
TRBV19	TRBJ1-2	-	CASSKGITYGYTF
TRBV19	TRBJ2-1	-	CASSIEGLAGYDNEQFF
TRBV7-8	TRBJ1-2	few	CASSFDPLSGYTF
TRBV18	TRBJ2-3	few	CASSPYTDTQYF
TRBV15	TRBJ2-3	-	CATSAGLASTDTQYF
TRBV2	TRBJ2-1	-	CASLTSGGAAEQFF
TRBV7-8	TRBJ2-2	-	CASSLDLGVGELFF
TRBV9	TRBJ1-3	-	CASSRSTGNTIYF
TRBV28	TRBJ2-7	-	CASSSPGTRTYEQYF
TRBV6-5	TRBJ1-5	-	CASRKNWDSNQPQHF
TRBV4-1	TRBJ1-5	-	CASSHWDSSNQPQHF